In its sample, the clone carrying this T cell receptor (beta chain) was seen many times. As yet, its antigen is unknown. The CDR3 runs 13 residues. 5'RACE template switching produced TCR cDNA carrying a universal primer site and UMIs. TCRdb passed the 5' RACE reads through MiXCR, listing each CDR3 protein once. Of around 150,000 distinct CDR3 sequences in the sample, about 7% were seen once. These data come from a study of T cells after yellow fever vaccination. Notes on the study in general: A limited proportion of clonotypes was detected within both the CD4 and CD8 compartments.

This receptor was identified in a man in his late teens or twenties who received the YFV17D yellow fever vaccine. The chain links TRBV21-1 to TRBJ1-5; the table's D call, TRBD1, was not checked against the DNA. TRBV21-1 is a listed pseudogene. The sequenced sample was CD4+ T cells sorted from PBMCs, obtained 5 days after the first yellow fever vaccination. CDR3: CASSLWTARPQHF. CDR3 nucleotides: TGTGCCAGCAGCCTTTGGACAGCCCGGCCCCAGCATTTT.